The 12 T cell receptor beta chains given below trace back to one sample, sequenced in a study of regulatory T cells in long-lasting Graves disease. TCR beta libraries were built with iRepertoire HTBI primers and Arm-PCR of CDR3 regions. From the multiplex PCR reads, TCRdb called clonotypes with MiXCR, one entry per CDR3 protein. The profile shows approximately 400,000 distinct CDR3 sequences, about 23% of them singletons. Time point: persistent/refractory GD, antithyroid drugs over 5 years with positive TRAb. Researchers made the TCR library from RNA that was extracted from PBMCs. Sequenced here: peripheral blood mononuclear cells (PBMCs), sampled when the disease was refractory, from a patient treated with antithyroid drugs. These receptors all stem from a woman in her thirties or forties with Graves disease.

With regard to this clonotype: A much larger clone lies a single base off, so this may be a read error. The CDR3: CSDVSGYYEQYF. For the CDR3, the DNA is TGCAGTGACGTTAGCGGGTACTACGAGCAGTACTTC. The chain joins TRBV20-1 to TRBJ2-7; 7 bases match TRBD2. V lost 7 bases to trimming and J lost 3 bases; unmatched junction nucleotides: 6. The V gene's germline CDR1 is DFQATT and CDR2 SNEGSKA (reference sequence). The CDR3 is 12 amino acids.

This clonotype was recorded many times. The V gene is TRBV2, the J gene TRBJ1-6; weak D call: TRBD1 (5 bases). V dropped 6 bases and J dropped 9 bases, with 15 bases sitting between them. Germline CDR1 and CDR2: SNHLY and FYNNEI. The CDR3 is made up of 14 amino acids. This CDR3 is CASSRQSFGSPLHF. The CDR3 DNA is TGTGCCAGCAGCAGACAGTCCTTCGGTTCACCCCTCCACTTT.

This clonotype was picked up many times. The DNA of the CDR3 is TGTGCCAGTAGTATCACCCCGGACAGGCCACCGGAGCAGTACTTC. Its protein is CASSITPDRPPEQYF. The chain recombines TRBV19 with TRBJ2-7; TRBD1 matches at 7 bases. V lost 3 bases, J lost 7 bases, and 12 bases stayed unmatched. Germline V gene data show CDR1 as LNHDA and CDR2 as SQIVND (reference sequence). The CDR3 has 15 amino acids.

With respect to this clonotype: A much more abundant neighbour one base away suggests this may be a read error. CDR3 residues: CAIAPGLTYNEQYF. The CDR3 coding sequence is TGTGCCATTGCGCCCGGACTAACCTACAATGAGCAGTACTTC. The genes are TRBV12-3 or TRBV12-4 and TRBJ2-5, with D possibly being TRBD2 (6 bases). V lost 10 bases, J lost 11 bases, and 26 bases lay in between. This CDR3 has 14 residues.

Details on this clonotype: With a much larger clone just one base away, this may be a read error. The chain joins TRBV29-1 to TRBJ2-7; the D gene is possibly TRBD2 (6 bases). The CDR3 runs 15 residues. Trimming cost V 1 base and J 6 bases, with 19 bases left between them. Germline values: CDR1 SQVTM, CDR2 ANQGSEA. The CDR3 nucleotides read TGCAGCGTTGAAGTGGGGTCGACTAGTAAACGCGAGCAGTACTTC. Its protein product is CSVEVGSTSKREQYF.

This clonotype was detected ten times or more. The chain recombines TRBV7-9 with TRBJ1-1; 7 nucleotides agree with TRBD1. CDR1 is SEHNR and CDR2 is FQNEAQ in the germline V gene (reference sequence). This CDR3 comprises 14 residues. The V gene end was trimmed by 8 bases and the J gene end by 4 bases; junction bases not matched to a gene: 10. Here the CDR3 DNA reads TGTGCCAGCGGCGCCGACAGGGCCGGCACTGAAGCTTTCTTT. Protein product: CASGADRAGTEAFF.

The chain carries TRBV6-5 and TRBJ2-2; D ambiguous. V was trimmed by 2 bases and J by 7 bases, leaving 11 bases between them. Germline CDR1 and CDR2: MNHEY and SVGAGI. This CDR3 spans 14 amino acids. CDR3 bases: TGTGCCAGCAGTTACGGATGGGCTGTCGGGGAGCTGTTTTTT. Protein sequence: CASSYGWAVGELFF.

In nucleotides, the CDR3 is TGTGCCAGCAGTTCATCAGGGTCGGCTTACAATGAGCAGTTCTTC. This encodes CASSSSGSAYNEQFF. The rearrangement links TRBV28 to TRBJ2-1; TRBD1 might be the D (5 bases). With 4 bases removed from V and 4 bases from J, the gap between germline ends came to 14 bases. Germline V CDR1 and CDR2: MDHEN, SYDVKM. The CDR3 is 15 residues long.

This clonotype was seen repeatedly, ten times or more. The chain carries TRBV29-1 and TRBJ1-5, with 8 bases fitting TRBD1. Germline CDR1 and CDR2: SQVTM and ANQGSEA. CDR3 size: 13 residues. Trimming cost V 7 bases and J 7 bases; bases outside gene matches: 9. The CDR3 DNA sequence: TGCAGCGCGCGGACAGGGATGGGCCAGCCCCAGCATTTT. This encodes CSARTGMGQPQHF.

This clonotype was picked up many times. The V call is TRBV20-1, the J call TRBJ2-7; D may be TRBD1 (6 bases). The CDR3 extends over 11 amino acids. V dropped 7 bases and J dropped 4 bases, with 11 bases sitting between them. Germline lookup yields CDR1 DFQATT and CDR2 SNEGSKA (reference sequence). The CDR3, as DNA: TGCAGTGGTACGGACAGATACGAGCAGTACTTC. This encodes CSGTDRYEQYF.

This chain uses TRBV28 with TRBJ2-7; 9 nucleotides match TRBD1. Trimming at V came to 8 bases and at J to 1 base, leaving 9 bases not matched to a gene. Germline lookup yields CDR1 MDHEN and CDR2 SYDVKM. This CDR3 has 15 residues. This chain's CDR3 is CASQNGGTGSYEQYF. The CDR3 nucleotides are TGTGCCAGCCAGAACGGAGGGACAGGGTCCTACGAGCAGTACTTC.

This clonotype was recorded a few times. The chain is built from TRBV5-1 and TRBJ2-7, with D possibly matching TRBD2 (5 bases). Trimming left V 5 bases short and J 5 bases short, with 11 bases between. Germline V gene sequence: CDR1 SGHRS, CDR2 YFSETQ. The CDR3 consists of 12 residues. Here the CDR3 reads CASSYDGDEQYF. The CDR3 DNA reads TGCGCCAGCAGTTACGACGGGGACGAGCAGTACTTC.